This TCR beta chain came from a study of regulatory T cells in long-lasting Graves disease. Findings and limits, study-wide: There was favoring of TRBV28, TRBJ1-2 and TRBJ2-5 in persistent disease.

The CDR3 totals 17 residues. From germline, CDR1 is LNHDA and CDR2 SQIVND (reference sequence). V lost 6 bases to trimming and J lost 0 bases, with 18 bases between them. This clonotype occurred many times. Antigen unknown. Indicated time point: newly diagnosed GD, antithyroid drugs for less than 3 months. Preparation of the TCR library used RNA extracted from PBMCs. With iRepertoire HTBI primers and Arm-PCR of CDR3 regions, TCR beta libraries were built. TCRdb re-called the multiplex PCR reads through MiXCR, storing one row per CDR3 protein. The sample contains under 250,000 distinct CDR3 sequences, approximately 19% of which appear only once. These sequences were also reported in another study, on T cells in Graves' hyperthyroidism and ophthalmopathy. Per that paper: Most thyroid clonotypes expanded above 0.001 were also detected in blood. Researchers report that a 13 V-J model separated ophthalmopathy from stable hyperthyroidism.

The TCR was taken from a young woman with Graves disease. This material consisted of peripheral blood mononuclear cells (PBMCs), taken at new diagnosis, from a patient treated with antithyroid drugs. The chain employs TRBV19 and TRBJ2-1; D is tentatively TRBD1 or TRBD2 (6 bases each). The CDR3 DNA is TGTGCCAGTAGAAGGGGGTCTAGCGTCGGCTCCTACAATGAGCAGTTCTTC. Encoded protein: CASRRGSSVGSYNEQFF.